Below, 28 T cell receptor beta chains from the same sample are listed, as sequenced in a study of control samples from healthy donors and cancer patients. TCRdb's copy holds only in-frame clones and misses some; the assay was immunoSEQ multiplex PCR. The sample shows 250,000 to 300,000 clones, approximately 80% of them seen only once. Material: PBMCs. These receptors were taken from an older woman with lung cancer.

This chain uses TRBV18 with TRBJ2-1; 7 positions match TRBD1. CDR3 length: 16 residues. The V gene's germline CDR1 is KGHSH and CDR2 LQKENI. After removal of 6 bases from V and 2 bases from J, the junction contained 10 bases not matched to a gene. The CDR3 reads CASSPDMTGTYNEQFF. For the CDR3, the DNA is TGTGCCAGCTCTCCCGATATGACAGGGACCTACAATGAGCAGTTCTTC.

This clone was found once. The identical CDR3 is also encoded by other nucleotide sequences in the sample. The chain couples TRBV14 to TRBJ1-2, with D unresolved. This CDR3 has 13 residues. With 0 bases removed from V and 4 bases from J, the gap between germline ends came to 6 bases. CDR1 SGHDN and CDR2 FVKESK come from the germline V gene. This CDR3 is CASSQDGVYGYTF. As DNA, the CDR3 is TGTGCCAGCAGCCAAGATGGGGTCTATGGCTACACCTTC.

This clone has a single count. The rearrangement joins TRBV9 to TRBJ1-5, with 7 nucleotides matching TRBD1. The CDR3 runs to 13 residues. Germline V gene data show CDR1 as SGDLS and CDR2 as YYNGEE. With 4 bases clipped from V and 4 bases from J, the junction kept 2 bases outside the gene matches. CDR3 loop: CASSKQGNQPQHF. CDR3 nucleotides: TGTGCCAGCAGCAAACAGGGGAATCAGCCCCAGCATTTT.

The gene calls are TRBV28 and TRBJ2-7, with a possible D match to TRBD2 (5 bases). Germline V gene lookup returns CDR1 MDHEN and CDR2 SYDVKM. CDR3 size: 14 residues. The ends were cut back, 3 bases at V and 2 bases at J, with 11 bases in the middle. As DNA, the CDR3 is TGTGCCAGCAGTTTCCCCAGCGGCACCTACGAGCAGTACTTC. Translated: CASSFPSGTYEQYF.

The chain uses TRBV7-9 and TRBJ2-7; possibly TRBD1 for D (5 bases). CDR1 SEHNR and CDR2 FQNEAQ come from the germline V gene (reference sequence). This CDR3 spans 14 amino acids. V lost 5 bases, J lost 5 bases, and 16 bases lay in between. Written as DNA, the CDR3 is TGTGCCAGCAGCCGACAGTCCTTTGGCGACGAGCAGTACTTC. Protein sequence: CASSRQSFGDEQYF. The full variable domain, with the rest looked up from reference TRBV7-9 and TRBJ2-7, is DTGVSQNPRHKITKRGQNVTFRCDPISEHNRLYWYRQTLGQGPEFLTYFQNEAQLEKSRLLSDRFSAERPKGSFSTLEIQRTEQGDSAMYLCASSRQSFGDEQYFGPGTRLTVT.

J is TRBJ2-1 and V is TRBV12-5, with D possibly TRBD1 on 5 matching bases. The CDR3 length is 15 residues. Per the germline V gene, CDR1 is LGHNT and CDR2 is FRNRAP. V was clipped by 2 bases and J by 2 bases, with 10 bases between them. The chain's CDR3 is CASGLQGRTYNEQFF. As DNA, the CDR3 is TGTGCTAGTGGTTTGCAGGGAAGGACCTACAATGAGCAGTTCTTC.

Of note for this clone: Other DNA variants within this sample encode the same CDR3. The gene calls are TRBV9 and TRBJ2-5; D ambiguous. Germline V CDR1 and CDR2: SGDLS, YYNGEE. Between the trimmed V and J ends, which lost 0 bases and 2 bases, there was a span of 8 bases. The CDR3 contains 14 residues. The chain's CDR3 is CASSVGAVQETQYF. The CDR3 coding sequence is TGTGCCAGCAGCGTAGGGGCGGTACAAGAGACCCAGTACTTC.

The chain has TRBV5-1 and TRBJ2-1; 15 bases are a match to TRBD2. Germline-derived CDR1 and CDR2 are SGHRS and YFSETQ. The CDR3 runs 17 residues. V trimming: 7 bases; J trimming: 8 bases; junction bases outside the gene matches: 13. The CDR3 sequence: CASGSTPGLAGGDEQFF. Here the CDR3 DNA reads TGCGCCAGCGGATCAACACCGGGACTAGCGGGGGGTGATGAGCAGTTCTTC. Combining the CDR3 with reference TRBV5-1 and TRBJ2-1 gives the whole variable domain KAGVTQTPRYLIKTRGQQVTLSCSPISGHRSVSWYQQTPGQGLQFLFEYFSETQRNKGNFPGRFSGRQFSNSRSEMNVSTLELGDSALYLCASGSTPGLAGGDEQFFGPGTRLTVL.

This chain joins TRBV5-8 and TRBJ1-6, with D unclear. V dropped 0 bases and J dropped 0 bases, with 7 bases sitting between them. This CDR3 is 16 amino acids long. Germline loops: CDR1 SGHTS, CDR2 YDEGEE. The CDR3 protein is CASSLGGSSYNSPLHF. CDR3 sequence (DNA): TGTGCCAGCAGCTTGGGTGGAAGCTCCTATAATTCACCCCTCCACTTT.

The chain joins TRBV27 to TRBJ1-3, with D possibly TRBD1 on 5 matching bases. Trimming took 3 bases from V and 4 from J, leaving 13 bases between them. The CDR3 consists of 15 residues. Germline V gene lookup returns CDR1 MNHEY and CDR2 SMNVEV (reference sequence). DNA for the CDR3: TGTGCCAGCAGTTTGGGAGGGGCTCTCGGAAACACCATATATTTT. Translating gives CASSLGGALGNTIYF.

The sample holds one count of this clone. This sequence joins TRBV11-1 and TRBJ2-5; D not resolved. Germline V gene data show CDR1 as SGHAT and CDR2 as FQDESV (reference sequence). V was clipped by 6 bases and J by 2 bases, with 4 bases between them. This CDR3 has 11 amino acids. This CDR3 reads CASSFQETQYF. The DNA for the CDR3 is TGTGCCAGCAGTTTTCAAGAGACCCAGTACTTC.

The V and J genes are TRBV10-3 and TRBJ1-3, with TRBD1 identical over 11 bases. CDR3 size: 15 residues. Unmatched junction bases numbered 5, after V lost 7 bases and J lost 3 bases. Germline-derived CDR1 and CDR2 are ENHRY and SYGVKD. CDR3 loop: CAITFGTGGGNTIYF. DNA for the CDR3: TGTGCCATCACCTTTGGGACAGGGGGTGGAAACACCATATATTTT.

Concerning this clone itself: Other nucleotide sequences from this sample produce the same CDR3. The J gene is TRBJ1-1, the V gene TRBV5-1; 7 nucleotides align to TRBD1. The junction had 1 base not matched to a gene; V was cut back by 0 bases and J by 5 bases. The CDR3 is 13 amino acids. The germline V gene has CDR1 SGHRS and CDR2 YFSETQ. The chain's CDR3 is CASSLAQGTEAFF. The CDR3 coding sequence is TGCGCCAGCAGCTTGGCACAGGGGACTGAAGCTTTCTTT.

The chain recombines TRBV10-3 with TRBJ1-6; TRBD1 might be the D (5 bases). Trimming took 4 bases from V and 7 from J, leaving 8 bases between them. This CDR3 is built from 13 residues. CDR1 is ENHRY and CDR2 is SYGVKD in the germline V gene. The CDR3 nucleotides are TGTGCCATCAGTGTCGGGGGAAATTCACCCCTCCACTTT. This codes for CAISVGGNSPLHF.

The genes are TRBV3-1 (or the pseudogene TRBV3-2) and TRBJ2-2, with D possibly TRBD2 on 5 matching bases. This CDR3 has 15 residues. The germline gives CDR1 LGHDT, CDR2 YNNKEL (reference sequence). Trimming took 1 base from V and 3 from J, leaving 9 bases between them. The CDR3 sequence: CASSQGRTHTGELFF. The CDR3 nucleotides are TGTGCCAGCAGCCAAGGGAGGACGCACACCGGGGAGCTGTTTTTT.

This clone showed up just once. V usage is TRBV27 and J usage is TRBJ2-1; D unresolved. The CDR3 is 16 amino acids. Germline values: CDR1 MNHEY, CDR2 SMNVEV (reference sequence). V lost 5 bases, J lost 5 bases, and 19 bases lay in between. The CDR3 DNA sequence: TGTGCCAGCAGTCCCAGATGGGGTCTCCTTAACAATGAGCAGTTCTTC. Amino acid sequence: CASSPRWGLLNNEQFF.

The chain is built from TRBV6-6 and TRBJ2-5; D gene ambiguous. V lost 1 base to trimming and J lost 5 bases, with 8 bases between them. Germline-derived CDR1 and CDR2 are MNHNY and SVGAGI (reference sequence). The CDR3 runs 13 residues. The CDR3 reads CASSYWERETQYF. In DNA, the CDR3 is TGTGCCAGCAGTTACTGGGAACGGGAGACCCAGTACTTC.

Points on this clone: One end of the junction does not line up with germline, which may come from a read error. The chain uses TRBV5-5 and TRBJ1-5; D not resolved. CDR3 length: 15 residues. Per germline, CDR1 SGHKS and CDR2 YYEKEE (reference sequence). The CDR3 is CASRLELLSNQPQHF. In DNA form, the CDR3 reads TGTGCCAGCAGGTTGGAGCTCCTTAGCAATCAGCCCCAGCATTTT.

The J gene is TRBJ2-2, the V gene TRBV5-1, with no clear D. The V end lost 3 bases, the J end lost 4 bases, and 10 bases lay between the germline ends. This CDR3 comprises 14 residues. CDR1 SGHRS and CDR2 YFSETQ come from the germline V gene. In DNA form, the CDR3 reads TGCGCCAGCAGCTCTAACCCCTCCACCGGGGAGCTGTTTTTT. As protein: CASSSNPSTGELFF.

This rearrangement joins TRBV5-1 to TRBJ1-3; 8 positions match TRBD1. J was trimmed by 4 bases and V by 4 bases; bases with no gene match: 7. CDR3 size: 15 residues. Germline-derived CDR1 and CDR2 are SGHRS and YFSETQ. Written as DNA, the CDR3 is TGCGCCAGCAGCATTTCGGGACAGGCGGGAAACACCATATATTTT. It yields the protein CASSISGQAGNTIYF.

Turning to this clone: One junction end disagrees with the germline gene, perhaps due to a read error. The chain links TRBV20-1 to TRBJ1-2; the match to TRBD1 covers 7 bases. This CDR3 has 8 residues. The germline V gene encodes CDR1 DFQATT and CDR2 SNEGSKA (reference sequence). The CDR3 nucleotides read TGCAGTGCTGGGGACAGTCGCTTC. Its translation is CSAGDSRF.

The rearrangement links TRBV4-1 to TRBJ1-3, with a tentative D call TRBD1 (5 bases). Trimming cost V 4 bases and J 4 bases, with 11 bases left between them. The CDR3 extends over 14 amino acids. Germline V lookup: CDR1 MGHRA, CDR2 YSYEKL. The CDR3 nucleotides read TGCGCCAGCAGCCTCCAGGGTGTCGGAAACACCATATATTTT. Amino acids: CASSLQGVGNTIYF.

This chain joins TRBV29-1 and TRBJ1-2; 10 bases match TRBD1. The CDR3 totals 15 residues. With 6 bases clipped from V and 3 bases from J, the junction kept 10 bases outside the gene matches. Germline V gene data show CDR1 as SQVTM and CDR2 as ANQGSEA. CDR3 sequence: CSVPGQGIWDYGYTF. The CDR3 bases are TGCAGCGTACCGGGACAGGGGATATGGGACTATGGCTACACCTTC.

CDR3: CASSLGQSNQPQHF. CDR3 DNA: TGCGCCAGCAGCTTGGGGCAGAGCAATCAGCCCCAGCATTTT. This chain links TRBV5-1 with TRBJ1-5, with unresolved D. CDR3 length: 14 residues. The germline CDR1 and CDR2 sequences are SGHRS and YFSETQ. V lost 0 bases to trimming and J lost 1 base, with 5 bases between them.

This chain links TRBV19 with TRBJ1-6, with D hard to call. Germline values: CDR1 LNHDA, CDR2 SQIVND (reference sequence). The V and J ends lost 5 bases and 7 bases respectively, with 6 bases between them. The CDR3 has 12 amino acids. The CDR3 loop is CASSYTNSPLHF. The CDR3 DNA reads TGTGCCAGTAGTTACACGAATTCACCCCTCCACTTT.

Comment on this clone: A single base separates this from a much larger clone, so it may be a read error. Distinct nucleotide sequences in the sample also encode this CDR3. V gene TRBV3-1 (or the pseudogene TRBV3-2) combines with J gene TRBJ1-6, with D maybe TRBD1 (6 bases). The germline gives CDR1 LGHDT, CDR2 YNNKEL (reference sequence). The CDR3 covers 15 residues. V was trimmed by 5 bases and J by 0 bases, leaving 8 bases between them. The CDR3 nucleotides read TGTGCCAGCAGCACGGACAGCTCCTATAATTCACCCCTCCACTTT. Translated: CASSTDSSYNSPLHF.

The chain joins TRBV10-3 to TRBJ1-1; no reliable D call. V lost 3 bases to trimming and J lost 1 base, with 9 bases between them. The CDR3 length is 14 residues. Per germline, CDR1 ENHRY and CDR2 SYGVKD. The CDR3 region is CAISDDVRNTEAFF. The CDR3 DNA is TGTGCCATCAGTGATGACGTCCGGAACACTGAAGCTTTCTTT.

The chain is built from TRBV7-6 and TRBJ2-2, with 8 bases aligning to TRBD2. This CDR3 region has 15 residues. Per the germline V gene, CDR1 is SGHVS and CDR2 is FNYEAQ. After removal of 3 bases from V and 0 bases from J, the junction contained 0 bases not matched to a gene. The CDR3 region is CASSLGLANTGELFF. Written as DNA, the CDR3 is TGTGCCAGCAGCTTGGGACTAGCGAACACCGGGGAGCTGTTTTTT.